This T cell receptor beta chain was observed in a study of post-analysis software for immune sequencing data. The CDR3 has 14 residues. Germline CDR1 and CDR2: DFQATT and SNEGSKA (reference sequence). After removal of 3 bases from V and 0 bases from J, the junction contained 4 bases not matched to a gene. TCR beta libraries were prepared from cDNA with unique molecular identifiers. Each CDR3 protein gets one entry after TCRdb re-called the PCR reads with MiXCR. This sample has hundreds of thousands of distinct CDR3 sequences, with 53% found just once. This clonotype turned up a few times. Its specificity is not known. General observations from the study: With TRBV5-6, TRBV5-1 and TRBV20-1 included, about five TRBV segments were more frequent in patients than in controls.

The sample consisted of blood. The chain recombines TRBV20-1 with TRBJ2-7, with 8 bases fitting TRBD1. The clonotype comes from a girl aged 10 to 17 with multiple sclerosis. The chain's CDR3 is CSASRTGPSYEQYF. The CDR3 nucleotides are TGCAGTGCTAGCAGGACAGGGCCCTCCTACGAGCAGTACTTC.